These T cell receptor beta chains were read from a single sample in a study of T-cell memory formation after mild COVID-19. From the 5' RACE reads, TCRdb called clonotypes with MiXCR, one entry per CDR3 protein. The table lists around 90,000 distinct CDR3 sequences, less than 15% of them singletons. The material sequenced was PBMCs or a T cell subset sorted from them (not recorded which). Receptor source: an adult woman who had mild COVID-19 (a few samples of this study predate the infection). Cell type and time point are not known. The CDR3 runs from the conserved cysteine through the conserved F or W.

j_call: TRBJ1-5
v_call: TRBV6-4
cdr3_aa: CAQSQGSYQPQHF

j_call: TRBJ2-7
v_call: TRBV15
cdr3_aa: CATTQAGEAYEQYF

j_call: TRBJ1-5
v_call: TRBV5-6
cdr3_aa: CASSLRGGLSNQPQHF

j_call: TRBJ2-1
v_call: TRBV11-1
cdr3_aa: CASSLASGQSLYNEQFF

j_call: TRBJ2-3
v_call: TRBV5-1
cdr3_aa: CASSPGLAGPNTDTQYF

j_call: TRBJ2-1
v_call: TRBV4-3
cdr3_aa: CASSQDSAGYGAGDNEQFF

j_call: TRBJ1-2
v_call: TRBV14
cdr3_aa: CASSQVKGGYGYTF

j_call: TRBJ2-2
v_call: TRBV11-2
cdr3_aa: CASSLEVAPGELFF

j_call: TRBJ2-1
v_call: TRBV5-1
cdr3_aa: CASSSGTGSKNEQFF

j_call: TRBJ1-1
v_call: TRBV29-1
cdr3_aa: CSVGEQAYTEAFF

j_call: TRBJ2-6
v_call: TRBV18
cdr3_aa: CASSPEEGPGANVLTF

j_call: TRBJ1-1
v_call: TRBV29-1
cdr3_aa: CSVETENTEAFF

j_call: TRBJ2-1
v_call: TRBV7-8
cdr3_aa: CASSLVVSGLAYRMTYNEQFF

j_call: TRBJ2-1
v_call: TRBV29-1
cdr3_aa: CSAGVGQGYNEQFF

j_call: TRBJ2-1
v_call: TRBV20-1
cdr3_aa: CSAESGRLLSEQFF

j_call: TRBJ2-1
v_call: TRBV20-1
cdr3_aa: CSAPLAGGHYNEQFF

j_call: TRBJ1-3
v_call: TRBV12-3/TRBV12-4
cdr3_aa: CASSLSTGRRGNTIYF

j_call: TRBJ2-7
v_call: TRBV18
cdr3_aa: CASSSTDRTSYEQYF

j_call: TRBJ2-2
v_call: TRBV24-1
cdr3_aa: CATSLPDNTGELFF

j_call: TRBJ2-1
v_call: TRBV5-1
cdr3_aa: CASRGGRLGPTEQFF

j_call: TRBJ1-2
v_call: TRBV12-3/TRBV12-4
cdr3_aa: CASSLIDRGDGYTF

j_call: TRBJ1-2
v_call: TRBV7-6
cdr3_aa: CASSLGGPPGDYGYTF

j_call: TRBJ2-2
v_call: TRBV18
cdr3_aa: CASSPGAMTHGELFF

j_call: TRBJ2-7
v_call: TRBV20-1
cdr3_aa: CSARAPRTRDYRATPYEQYF

j_call: TRBJ1-1
v_call: TRBV9
cdr3_aa: CASSVGGTEAFF

j_call: TRBJ2-1
v_call: TRBV27
cdr3_aa: CASSLFAGGGEGSSYNEQFF

j_call: TRBJ2-7
v_call: TRBV10-3
cdr3_aa: CAISEPGQGDEQYF

j_call: TRBJ2-7
v_call: TRBV20-1
cdr3_aa: CSARDGGRERHEQYF

j_call: TRBJ2-1
v_call: TRBV7-3
cdr3_aa: CASSFQPLNEQFF

j_call: TRBJ2-3
v_call: TRBV30
cdr3_aa: CAWSVSTDTQYF

j_call: TRBJ1-5
v_call: TRBV6-1
cdr3_aa: CASSTLRGDPGGNQPQHF

j_call: TRBJ2-5
v_call: TRBV12-3/TRBV12-4
cdr3_aa: CASSPGGSETQYF

j_call: TRBJ2-7
v_call: TRBV5-1
cdr3_aa: CASSHGTSGTYEQYF

j_call: TRBJ2-3
v_call: TRBV4-3
cdr3_aa: CASSQDFYASGRDADTQYF

j_call: TRBJ2-7
v_call: TRBV16
cdr3_aa: CASSINLGWNYEQYF

j_call: TRBJ2-7
v_call: TRBV2
cdr3_aa: CASSDGGLAGYEQYF

j_call: TRBJ2-5
v_call: TRBV5-1
cdr3_aa: CASSWRQGVETQYF

j_call: TRBJ2-7
v_call: TRBV5-1
cdr3_aa: CASSRTVGDEQYF

j_call: TRBJ2-7
v_call: TRBV5-5
cdr3_aa: CASSSRGREDSYEQYF

j_call: TRBJ2-7
v_call: TRBV7-9
cdr3_aa: CASSSGSGNDYEQYF

j_call: TRBJ2-3
v_call: TRBV7-2
cdr3_aa: CASSLSPSGGADTQYF

j_call: TRBJ2-3
v_call: TRBV7-3
cdr3_aa: CASSLTGAKDTQYF

j_call: TRBJ2-1
v_call: TRBV5-6
cdr3_aa: CASSAPTRTVYNEQFF

j_call: TRBJ2-1
v_call: TRBV9
cdr3_aa: CASSVDPSNEQFF

j_call: TRBJ2-7
v_call: TRBV2
cdr3_aa: CASSEGQGAYYEQYF

j_call: TRBJ1-2
v_call: TRBV24-1
cdr3_aa: CATRASLTPYGYTF

j_call: TRBJ2-7
v_call: TRBV7-9
cdr3_aa: CASSSTSGILYEQYF

j_call: TRBJ2-7
v_call: TRBV14
cdr3_aa: CASSQGAPGRSGGSYEQYF

j_call: TRBJ2-7
v_call: TRBV20-1
cdr3_aa: CSAWGRGGYEQYF

j_call: TRBJ1-1
v_call: TRBV7-9
cdr3_aa: CASSLVEGRDTEAFF

j_call: TRBJ2-1
v_call: TRBV2
cdr3_aa: CASRKDRGDYNEQFF

j_call: TRBJ2-5
v_call: TRBV7-9
cdr3_aa: CASSRGGAQETQYF

j_call: TRBJ2-1
v_call: TRBV19
cdr3_aa: CASSGHPVTNFDEQFF

j_call: TRBJ2-6
v_call: TRBV5-1
cdr3_aa: CASSLDGESGANVLTF

j_call: TRBJ1-5
v_call: TRBV15
cdr3_aa: CATSSGQEQQPQHF

j_call: TRBJ1-2
v_call: TRBV27
cdr3_aa: CASTGGNYGYTF

j_call: TRBJ2-2
v_call: TRBV14
cdr3_aa: CASSRDFGSGTGELFF